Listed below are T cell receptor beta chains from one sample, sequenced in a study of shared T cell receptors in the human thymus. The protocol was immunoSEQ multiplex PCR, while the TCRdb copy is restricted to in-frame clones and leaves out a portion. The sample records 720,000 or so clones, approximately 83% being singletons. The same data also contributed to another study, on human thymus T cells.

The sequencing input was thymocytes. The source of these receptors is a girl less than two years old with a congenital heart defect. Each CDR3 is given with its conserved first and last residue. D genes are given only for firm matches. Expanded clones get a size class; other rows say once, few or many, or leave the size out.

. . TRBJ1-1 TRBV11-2 CASSPEVGRVENTEAFF TGTGCCAGCAGCCCAGAAGTAGGCAGGGTAGAGAACACTGAAGCTTTCTTT
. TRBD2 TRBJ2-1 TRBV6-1 CASSGGGPYNEQFF TGTGCCAGCAGTGGCGGGGGGCCGTACAATGAGCAGTTCTTC
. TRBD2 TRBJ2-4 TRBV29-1 CSVVNRGGGTSGAKLAKNIQYF TGCAGCGTTGTTAACCGGGGGGGAGGGACTAGCGGAGCCAAACTAGCCAAAAACATTCAGTACTTC
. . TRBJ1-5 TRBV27 CASKLNGGGSKGNQPQHF TGTGCCAGCAAACTGAACGGGGGCGGGAGTAAGGGCAATCAGCCCCAGCATTTT
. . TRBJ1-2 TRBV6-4 CASSDWEGSGDYGYTF TGTGCCAGCAGTGACTGGGAGGGGTCTGGGGACTATGGCTACACCTTC
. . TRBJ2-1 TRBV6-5 CASSSTASSYNEQFF TGTGCCAGCAGCTCGACTGCCAGCTCCTACAATGAGCAGTTCTTC
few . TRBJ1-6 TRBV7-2 CASSLDGGSNSPLHF TGTGCCAGCAGCTTAGACGGGGGTAGTAATTCACCCCTCCACTTT
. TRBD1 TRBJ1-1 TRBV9 CASSVMSPGTDVEAFF TGTGCCAGCAGCGTAATGTCTCCCGGGACAGACGTTGAAGCTTTCTTT
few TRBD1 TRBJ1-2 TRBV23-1 CAARDRHFINYGYTF TGCGCCGCCCGGGACAGACACTTTATTAACTATGGCTACACCTTC
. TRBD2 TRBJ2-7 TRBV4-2 CASSHALAGGWHEQYF TGTGCCAGCAGCCACGCACTAGCGGGGGGTTGGCACGAGCAGTACTTC
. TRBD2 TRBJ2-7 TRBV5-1 CASSFIAGSAYEQYF TGCGCCAGCAGCTTTATAGCGGGAAGCGCCTACGAGCAGTACTTC
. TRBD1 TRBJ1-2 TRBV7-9 CASRPGGDLYGYTF TGTGCCAGCAGACCAGGGGGCGACCTCTATGGCTACACCTTC
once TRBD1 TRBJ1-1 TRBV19 CASSTTGTGHTEAFF TGTGCCAGTAGTACCACCGGGACAGGGCACACTGAAGCTTTCTTT
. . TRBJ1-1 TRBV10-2 CAVTGPEKDHTEAFF TGCGCCGTCACAGGACCAGAGAAAGACCACACTGAAGCTTTCTTT
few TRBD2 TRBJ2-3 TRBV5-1 CASSRAGGDTSTDTQYF TGCGCCAGCAGCCGGGCGGGGGGCGACACTAGCACAGATACGCAGTATTTT
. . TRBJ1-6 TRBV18 CASAQGILRSPLHF TGTGCCAGCGCCCAGGGCATATTACGTTCACCCCTCCACTTT
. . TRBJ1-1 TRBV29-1 CSVEDFQGRPPHPTEAFF TGCAGCGTTGAAGATTTCCAGGGGAGACCCCCCCACCCCACTGAAGCTTTCTTT
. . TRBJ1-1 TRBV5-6 CASSSEDISKAFF TGTGCCAGCAGCTCCGAGGACATCTCCAAAGCTTTCTTT
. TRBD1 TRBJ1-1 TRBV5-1 CASSLEQGRASDTEAFF TGCGCCAGCAGCTTGGAACAGGGGCGAGCTTCCGACACTGAAGCTTTCTTT
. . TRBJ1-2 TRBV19 CAIPTTVCPYGYTF TGTGCCATCCCGACGACAGTATGTCCCTATGGCTACACCTTC
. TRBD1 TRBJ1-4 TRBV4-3 CASSPNSKPRTGCNEKLFF TGCGCCAGCAGCCCGAATTCCAAACCCCGGACAGGTTGTAATGAAAAACTGTTTTTT
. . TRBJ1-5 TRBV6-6 CAASQPQHF TGTGCGGCCAGTCAGCCCCAGCATTTT
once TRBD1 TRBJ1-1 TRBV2 CASSNHLTGRNTEAFF TGTGCCAGCAGTAACCACCTGACAGGGAGGAACACTGAAGCTTTCTTT
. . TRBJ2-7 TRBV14 CASSHRQQPPYEQYF TGTGCCAGCAGCCACCGACAGCAACCCCCCTACGAGCAGTACTTC
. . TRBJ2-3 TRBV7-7 CASSLGGESTDTQYF TGTGCTAGCAGCTTAGGTGGAGAGAGCACAGATACGCAGTATTTT
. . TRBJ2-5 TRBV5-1 CASSSPRGAQETQYF TGCGCCAGCAGCTCCCCGCGCGGAGCCCAAGAGACCCAGTACTTC
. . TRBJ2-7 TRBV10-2 CASRTSSSYEQYF TGCGCCAGCAGGACGTCTAGCTCCTACGAGCAGTACTTC
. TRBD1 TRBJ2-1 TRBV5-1 CASSCRQGLDEQFF TGCGCCAGCAGCTGCCGACAGGGGCTGGATGAGCAGTTCTTC
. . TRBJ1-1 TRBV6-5 CASRPRGMNTEAFF TGTGCCAGCAGACCCAGGGGCATGAACACTGAAGCTTTCTTT
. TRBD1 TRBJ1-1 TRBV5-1 CASSLDRGTEAFF TGCGCCAGCAGCTTGGACAGGGGGACTGAAGCTTTCTTT
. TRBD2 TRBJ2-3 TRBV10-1 CASSVSGVTDTQYF TGCGCCAGCAGTGTTAGCGGGGTCACAGATACGCAGTATTTT